The 11 T cell receptor beta chains below were found in one sample sequenced in a study of cytomegalovirus exposure and HLA in healthy donors. PCR primers comprised 60 Vbeta and 13 Jbeta primers. Clones were read by immunoSEQ multiplex PCR, and TCRdb kept only the in-frame ones, dropping some. The sample contains around 140,000 clones, roughly 85% of which appear only once. Sequenced sample: PBMCs. These receptors originate from a man aged 35 to 55 in good health and CMV-seronegative.

V and J are TRBV5-8 and TRBJ1-5; TRBD1 might be the D (6 bases). Germline loops: CDR1 SGHTS, CDR2 YDEGEE. The V end was cut by 0 bases, the J end by 2 bases, with 9 bases between. This CDR3 contains 15 residues. CDR3 nucleotide sequence: TGTGCCAGCAGCTTGGAGGGACACGGCAATCAGCCCCAGCATTTT. Translated: CASSLEGHGNQPQHF.

The chain has TRBV7-2 and TRBJ2-3; the match to TRBD2 covers 7 bases. V shed 0 bases and J 0 bases; nucleotides not matched to a gene: 9. CDR3 length: 18 amino acids. Germline V gene sequence: CDR1 SGHTA, CDR2 FQGNSA. The chain's CDR3 is CASSLAVRAGESTDTQYF. CDR3 nucleotides: TGTGCCAGCAGCTTAGCGGTCCGGGCGGGGGAGAGCACAGATACGCAGTATTTT.

The chain has TRBV29-1 and TRBJ1-2; 8 nucleotides align to TRBD1. V dropped 5 bases and J dropped 7; count of bases not matched to a gene: 6. CDR1 and CDR2 (germline): SQVTM, ANQGSEA. This CDR3 has 12 residues. DNA of the CDR3: TGCAGCGTTCTCCAGGGGGCGCGTGGCTACACCTTC. Translation gives CSVLQGARGYTF. Full variable domain (missing parts from reference TRBV29-1 and TRBJ1-2): SAVISQKPSRDICQRGTSLTIQCQVDSQVTMMFWYRQQPGQSLTLIATANQGSEATYESGFVIDKFPISRPNLTFSTLTVSNMSPEDSSIYLCSVLQGARGYTFGSGTRLTVV.

The chain uses TRBV5-4 and TRBJ2-3; 9 bases map to TRBD1. Losses at the gene ends were 6 bases for V and 5 bases for J; bases not matched to a gene: 7. This CDR3 has 14 residues. Per germline, CDR1 SGHNT and CDR2 YYREEE (reference sequence). Written as DNA, the CDR3 is TGTGCCAGCAATAACAGGGGGCTTGAAGATACGCAGTATTTT. Protein product: CASNNRGLEDTQYF.

This rearrangement joins TRBV2 to TRBJ1-5; D remains unclear. Germline loops: CDR1 SNHLY, CDR2 FYNNEI. Trimming removed 1 base at V and 5 bases at J, with 3 bases between. CDR3 length: 12 amino acids. The CDR3 sequence is CASSEGDQPQHF. The CDR3 nucleotides read TGTGCCAGCAGTGAAGGAGATCAGCCCCAGCATTTT.

This sequence joins TRBV5-6 and TRBJ2-7, with 9 bases lining up with TRBD1. Germline V gives CDR1 SGHDT, CDR2 YYEEEE. The ends lost 4 bases at V and 2 bases at J; junction bases unmatched: 10. The CDR3 totals 16 residues. The CDR3 nucleotides are TGTGCCAGCAGCCCCCACACCGGGACAGGGACCTACGAGCAGTACTTC. This translates into CASSPHTGTGTYEQYF.

This chain connects TRBV5-6 to TRBJ1-6, with 9 bases lining up with TRBD1. The germline V gene encodes CDR1 SGHDT and CDR2 YYEEEE. The CDR3 has 15 amino acids. V lost 0 bases, J lost 7 bases, and 2 bases stayed unmatched. Here the CDR3 DNA reads TGTGCCAGCAGCTTGGGGGGACAGGGCAATTCACCCCTCCACTTT. It is translated as CASSLGGQGNSPLHF.

This clone was seen only once. The J gene is TRBJ2-3, the V gene TRBV5-4; 7 positions agree with TRBD1. The V gene's germline CDR1 is SGHNT and CDR2 YYREEE (reference sequence). J lost 7 bases, V lost 3 bases, and 11 bases had no gene match. CDR3 length: 15 amino acids. CDR3 in amino acids: CASSSRDSLTNTQYF. CDR3 nucleotide sequence: TGTGCCAGCAGCTCCAGGGACAGCCTCACGAATACGCAGTATTTT. The whole variable domain, remainder taken from reference TRBV5-4 and TRBJ2-3, is ETGVTQSPTHLIKTRGQQVTLRCSSQSGHNTVSWYQQALGQGPQFIFQYYREEENGRGNFPPRFSGLQFPNYSSELNVNALELDDSALYLCASSSRDSLTNTQYFGPGTRLTVL.

The CDR3 bases are TGTGCCAGCTCCCCCCTTCGGAATGAGCAGTTCTTC. Encoded protein: CASSPLRNEQFF. The chain has TRBV18 and TRBJ2-1; no clear D gene. Germline CDR1 KGHSH, CDR2 LQKENI. V was shortened by 6 bases and J by 7 bases, with 10 bases between the two germline ends. This CDR3 spans 12 amino acids.

The chain combines TRBV30 with TRBJ2-7, with 7 positions matching TRBD1. V lost 2 bases and J lost 4; bases outside the gene matches: 5. The CDR3 has 13 residues. Per germline, CDR1 GTSNPN and CDR2 SVGIG (reference sequence). CDR3 sequence: CAWSSRQGYEQYF. The CDR3 coding sequence is TGTGCCTGGAGTTCGCGACAGGGATACGAGCAGTACTTC. Variable domain in full (rest from reference TRBV30 and TRBJ2-7): SQTIHQWPATLVQPVGSPLSLECTVEGTSNPNLYWYRQAAGRGLQLLFYSVGIGQISSEVPQNLSASRPQDRQFILSSKKLLLSDSGFYLCAWSSRQGYEQYFGPGTRLTVT.

The rearrangement joins TRBV2 to TRBJ2-7; 9 bases map to TRBD2. J gave up 2 bases and V 7 bases, and 12 bases lay outside the gene matches. The CDR3 sequence is 16 residues long. In germline, CDR1 is SNHLY, CDR2 FYNNEI. CDR3 DNA sequence: TGTGCCAGCAACACTCTTTGGACTAGCGCCACCTACGAGCAGTACTTC. This gives the protein CASNTLWTSATYEQYF.